This T cell receptor beta chain was profiled in a study of blood T cell repertoires in COVID-19 (dated by TCRdb to the early 2020s). For the wider study: Samples covering the acute and convalescent phases of COVID-19 were provided by collaborators in the United States, Italy and Spain. The material from the prospective study consisted of cDNA or gDNA derived from T cells, B-cell-depleted T cells, or PBMCs. Deeply sampled blood TCRbeta repertoires from subjects exposed to, actively infected with, or recovered from COVID-19 were included in the dataset. A freely available public database, intended as a resource for researchers studying the immune response to SARS-CoV-2, is where the repertoires were released. Samples came from the ongoing ImmuneRACE study (first 160 participants) plus 1,254 subjects from 6 global collaborators. Nearly every sample came with metadata listing a de-identified subject ID, COVID-19 status, age in years and sex. Where available, HLA class I and class II types were taken from metadata supplied by the sample provider and were not determined by assay-based typing.

TCRbeta CDR3 regions were amplified from genomic DNA using the immunoSEQ Assay, a bias-controlled multiplex PCR. As for the authors' bioinformatics: Nucleated cell counts per sample were estimated from amplification of reference gene primers within the assay. To quantify the absolute abundance of each unique TCRbeta CDR3 rearrangement, sequence reads were collapsed and filtered. For each sample, productive Simpson clonality was calculated as the square root of Simpson's diversity index across productive rearrangements. TCRdb mirrors the immuneACCESS table, restricted to in-frame sequences. Some clones are absent from its copies; in checked studies, under half trace to an unresolved V gene, and the reason for the others is unknown. V and J calls and clone size are copied from that table; D and trimming were computed from the DNA. The sample table contains 210,000 or so clones; only one count was recorded for 87% of them. The ten largest clones represent around 12% of the sample.

The study at large found these results: Clinical and demographic metadata were provided uncurated, with the amount varying by source and participant.

Looking up the germline V gene yields CDR1 MNHEY and CDR2 SVGEGT. V trim: 5 bases; J trim: 5 bases; unmatched bases: 11. The CDR3 runs 17 residues from the cysteine to the phenylalanine. Only CDR3 DNA remains: 51 bases, in frame from the first base. Comments on this clone: What this receptor recognizes is not known. No base quality values were provided; no much bigger clone lies one nucleotide off.

Samples from volunteer blood donors who had recovered from COVID-19 were contributed by a second Seattle source. Collaborating institutions collected whole blood in K2EDTA tubes following their own protocols. For TCRbeta analysis, collaborator samples were shipped as frozen whole blood, as isolated PBMCs, or as DNA extracted from either sample type. This chain joins TRBV6-2 or TRBV6-3 to TRBJ2-1; TRBD2 aligns with 11 central bases. Sample: peripheral blood. This TCR was sampled from a woman aged 18-29 years who had recovered from COVID-19. The nucleotide sequence is given as TGTGCCAGCAGTGGTCCGGGACTAGCGGCAACCCACAATGAGCAGTTCTTC. It codes for CASSGPGLAATHNEQFF.